The 30 T cell receptor beta chains presented below share a single source sample, sequenced in a study of monozygotic twins with inflammatory bowel disease. Reprocessing the 5' RACE reads, TCRdb reports a single entry for every CDR3 protein and omits DNA. This sample's clone table lists 200,000 to 250,000 distinct CDR3 sequences. Sequenced: blood. These receptors were obtained from a human donor with ulcerative colitis or Crohn's disease, or a healthy co-twin of an affected twin (not recorded which).

Here the CDR3 reads CASSLWARENYNEQFF. The chain is built from TRBV5-1 and TRBJ2-1; TCRdb gives TRBD2 as the D gene, but with no DNA this cannot be confirmed. Per germline, CDR1 SGHRS and CDR2 YFSETQ. There are 16 residues in the CDR3.

The gene calls are TRBV20-1 and TRBJ2-2; TCRdb outputs TRBD1, but without DNA this stays unchecked. CDR3 length: 15 amino acids. Germline V gene data show CDR1 as DFQATT and CDR2 as SNEGSKA (reference sequence). This chain's CDR3 is CSARATGFNTGELFF.

V usage is TRBV10-3 and J usage is TRBJ2-2. CDR3 length: 14 amino acids. From germline, CDR1 is ENHRY and CDR2 SYGVKD. The CDR3 loop is CAMQGGRNTGELFF.

The chain carries TRBV28 and TRBJ2-3. Germline values: CDR1 MDHEN, CDR2 SYDVKM. The CDR3 consists of 14 residues. This CDR3 is CASSLGTRTDTQYF.

This rearrangement joins TRBV6-2 or TRBV6-3 to TRBJ1-5. CDR1 MNHEY and CDR2 SVGEGT come from the germline V gene. The CDR3 is 14 residues long. CDR3 amino acids: CASSFTVLNQPQHF.

The rearrangement joins TRBV9 to TRBJ2-7; TCRdb reports TRBD1, a call that lacks DNA to check it against. Germline values: CDR1 SGDLS, CDR2 YYNGEE. The CDR3 totals 14 residues. The CDR3 sequence is CASSVGGSTYEQYF.

This rearrangement joins TRBV19 to TRBJ2-7; lacking DNA, the TRBD1 call made by TCRdb goes unchecked. The CDR3 loop spans 15 amino acids. CDR1 LNHDA and CDR2 SQIVND come from the germline V gene (reference sequence). CDR3: CASSKTGSASYEQYF.

Here the CDR3 reads CASSQTGSEQYF. This chain connects TRBV3-1 to TRBJ2-7; TCRdb's D gene call, TRBD1, goes unchecked for lack of DNA. The CDR3 is 12 residues long. CDR1 LGHDT and CDR2 YNNKEL come from the germline V gene (reference sequence).

The chain has TRBV5-1 and TRBJ2-7; TCRdb outputs TRBD1, but without DNA this stays unchecked. The V gene's germline CDR1 is SGHRS and CDR2 YFSETQ. The CDR3 spans 14 residues. CDR3 residues: CASSEWGGSDEQYF.

The chain is built from TRBV20-1 and TRBJ1-2. This CDR3 region has 14 residues. Per the germline V gene, CDR1 is DFQATT and CDR2 is SNEGSKA (reference sequence). CDR3 amino acids: CSARGSSVNYGYTF.

This sequence joins TRBV20-1 and TRBJ2-1; the D gene TCRdb calls, TRBD2, cannot be checked with no DNA. This CDR3 is 14 amino acids long. Germline assignment: CDR1 DFQATT and CDR2 SNEGSKA (reference sequence). This CDR3 reads CSAGVGGRSNEQFF.

V is TRBV20-1 and J is TRBJ2-1. The germline V gene encodes CDR1 DFQATT and CDR2 SNEGSKA (reference sequence). The CDR3 contains 11 residues. The CDR3 region is CSASDGDEQFF.

J is TRBJ1-1 and V is TRBV27. This CDR3 is built from 14 residues. Germline CDR1 is MNHEY and CDR2 is SMNVEV (reference sequence). This CDR3 reads CASSIGIWNTEAFF.

The chain links TRBV10-3 to TRBJ2-5; there is no DNA to check the TCRdb D call of TRBD2. Germline V gives CDR1 ENHRY, CDR2 SYGVKD. The CDR3 has 15 residues. The CDR3 sequence is CVISESGLAEETQYF.

The V call is TRBV5-1, the J call TRBJ1-6. The CDR3 loop spans 13 amino acids. The germline gives CDR1 SGHRS, CDR2 YFSETQ. The CDR3: CASSLHEDSPLHF.

The chain employs TRBV19 and TRBJ2-7; TCRdb reports TRBD1, a call that lacks DNA to check it against. The CDR3 is 14 amino acids. Germline V gene data show CDR1 as LNHDA and CDR2 as SQIVND (reference sequence). CDR3 residues: CASSMGGSSYEQYF.

The chain employs TRBV15 and TRBJ2-6; TCRdb names TRBD1, which stays unverified in the absence of DNA. The length of the CDR3 is 17 residues. Germline assignment: CDR1 LNHNV and CDR2 YYDKDF (reference sequence). The chain's CDR3 is CATSSGGLSSGANVLTF.

The rearrangement joins TRBV12-3 or TRBV12-4 to TRBJ1-2. The CDR3 length is 14 residues. The CDR3 sequence is CASSLARQPYGYTF.

This chain connects TRBV25-1 to TRBJ1-5. The CDR3 loop spans 13 amino acids. Germline loops: CDR1 MGHDK, CDR2 SYGVNS. The CDR3 sequence: CASSAGSNQPQHF.

The chain has TRBV6-5 and TRBJ2-7; TCRdb gives TRBD1 as the D gene, but with no DNA this cannot be confirmed. CDR3 length: 13 amino acids. Germline V gene lookup returns CDR1 MNHEY and CDR2 SVGAGI. CDR3 in amino acids: CASALGGSYEQYF.

The CDR3 sequence: CSARGGVNEQFF. The gene calls are TRBV20-1 and TRBJ2-1; the D call of TRBD2 rests on TCRdb alone, since no DNA is present to check it. Germline CDR1 is DFQATT and CDR2 is SNEGSKA (reference sequence). This CDR3 contains 12 residues.

The CDR3 protein is CASSLLTSGITDTQYF. The chain employs TRBV5-4 and TRBJ2-3; TCRdb picks TRBD2, but there is no DNA to check that call. CDR1 SGHNT and CDR2 YYREEE come from the germline V gene (reference sequence). The CDR3 length is 16 residues.

The CDR3 is CASSFSQGANEQFF. The chain combines TRBV7-2 with TRBJ2-1; TCRdb picks TRBD1, but there is no DNA to check that call. CDR3 size: 14 residues. CDR1 and CDR2 (germline): SGHTA, FQGNSA.

The CDR3 reads CASLTNTGELFF. The rearrangement joins TRBV18 to TRBJ2-2. CDR1 is KGHSH, CDR2 LQKENI, per germline. CDR3 size: 12 residues.

This chain joins TRBV12-3 or TRBV12-4 and TRBJ1-4; checking the TCRdb D call of TRBD1 is not possible without DNA. There are 14 residues in the CDR3. This CDR3 is CASSLRSGAEKLFF.

CDR3 sequence reads: CASSLGQEQPQHF. This chain links TRBV12-3 or TRBV12-4 with TRBJ1-5; absent DNA, TCRdb's TRBD1 call cannot be checked. This CDR3 region has 13 residues.

This chain links TRBV7-6 with TRBJ2-5; the D call of TRBD2 rests on TCRdb alone, since no DNA is present to check it. Germline V CDR1 and CDR2: SGHVS, FNYEAQ. The CDR3 loop spans 16 amino acids. CDR3 sequence: CASSRAWGLRRETQYF.

The chain combines TRBV27 with TRBJ2-3. In germline, CDR1 is MNHEY, CDR2 SMNVEV (reference sequence). The CDR3 is 15 residues long. CDR3 sequence reads: CASSNLMSATDTQYF.

The V gene is TRBV7-9, the J gene TRBJ2-7; as DNA is missing, the TRBD1 call by TCRdb cannot be tested. This CDR3 spans 15 amino acids. The germline CDR1 and CDR2 sequences are SEHNR and FQNEAQ (reference sequence). This chain's CDR3 is CASSLGGTPSYEQYF.

This chain links TRBV20-1 with TRBJ2-7; there is no DNA to check the TCRdb D call of TRBD1. There are 14 residues in the CDR3. CDR1 is DFQATT, CDR2 SNEGSKA, per germline (reference sequence). CDR3 residues: CSAKRGTGDHEQYF.